In its sample, the clone carrying this T cell receptor beta chain was seen a few times. Its antigen is still unknown. TCRdb ran MiXCR on the RT-PCR reads and lists one entry per CDR3 protein. The data show over 800,000 distinct CDR3 sequences, 21% seen once. These data come from a study of response to subunit inactivated influenza vaccine. Regarding the study as a whole: There was a suggestion from the authors that each seasonal influenza vaccination recruits few new T cells.

The sequences come from PBMCs from blood, collected 4 to 6 days after vaccination. The TCR sequence derives from a man aged 45-65 years who received an inactivated influenza vaccine.

Here the CDR3 DNA reads TGTGCCAGCAGCTTAGGCGTAGCGGGCCGCACAGATACGCAGTATTTT. It translates to CASSLGVAGRTDTQYF. This rearrangement joins TRBV7-9 to TRBJ2-3; TRBD2 matches 7 bases. This CDR3 has 16 residues. V gave up 1 base and J gave up 1 base; unmatched junction bases: 5. The germline V gene has CDR1 SEHNR and CDR2 FQNEAQ (reference sequence).